This is a list of T cell receptor beta chains from one sample in a study of control samples from healthy donors and cancer patients. TCRdb keeps only in-frame clones here, not all; method: immunoSEQ multiplex PCR. Of 150,000 to 200,000 clones in the sample, almost 90% were seen once. Input material: blood. Source of these receptors: a woman under 40 in good health. The CDR3 runs from the conserved cysteine through the conserved F or W. D genes are given only for firm matches. Rows may omit the clone size; those that give it use once, few, many or a size class.

>NA|TRBJ2-3|NA|TRBV2
TGTGCCAGCAGGGCAGGGATTGATACGCAGTATTTT
CASRAGIDTQYF
>few|TRBJ2-2|TRBD2|TRBV11-2
TGTGCCAGCAGCTCCCGCGGGAGAGGATACACCGGGGAGCTGTTTTTT
CASSSRGRGYTGELFF
>NA|TRBJ2-2|TRBD2|TRBV28
TGTGCCAGCAGTGCCATGTATAGCGGGAGGTTGGGCACCGGGGAGCTGTTTTTT
CASSAMYSGRLGTGELFF
>NA|TRBJ2-1|TRBD2|TRBV19
TGTGCCTGTAAGACTAGCGGGAATTACAATGAGCAGTTCTTC
CACKTSGNYNEQFF
>NA|TRBJ2-7|NA|TRBV4-1
TGCGCCAGCAGCCAAGATTTTCGGTACGAGCAGTACTTC
CASSQDFRYEQYF
>NA|TRBJ1-6|NA|TRBV11-1
TGTGCCAGCAGCGGGGACTTTAATTCACCCCTCCACTTT
CASSGDFNSPLHF
>NA|TRBJ1-1|NA|TRBV5-1
TGCGCCAGCAGCTTTTCAATGAACACTGAAGCTTTCTTT
CASSFSMNTEAFF
>NA|TRBJ2-7|TRBD1|TRBV5-1
TGCGCCAGCAGAATGACAGGGGGCGCAACCCACGAGCAGTACTTC
CASRMTGGATHEQYF
>NA|TRBJ2-7|NA|TRBV3-1/TRBV3-2
TGTGCCAGCAGCCAAGACCAGGGCCCCTACGAGCAGTACTTC
CASSQDQGPYEQYF
>NA|TRBJ2-5|TRBD2|TRBV7-9
TGTGCCAGCAGCACAGCTAGCGGGAGGTACCAAGAGACCCAGTACTTC
CASSTASGRYQETQYF
>NA|TRBJ2-1|NA|TRBV29-1
TGCAGCGTTGAAGTAGGGCAGAACAATGAGCAGTTCTTC
CSVEVGQNNEQFF
>NA|TRBJ1-1|NA|TRBV28
TGTGCCAGCAGCCTTACTAACACTGAAGCTTTCTTT
CASSLTNTEAFF
>NA|TRBJ2-1|NA|TRBV29-1
TGCAGCGTTACACCCCCGGGACAACCGTTCGCCAATGAGCAGTTCTTC
CSVTPPGQPFANEQFF
>NA|TRBJ1-2|NA|TRBV6-1
TGTGCCAGCAGTGATGAAGGCTACACCTTC
CASSDEGYTF
>NA|TRBJ2-5|NA|TRBV15
TGTGCCACCAGCAGAGATTTGGGCACGGGAGCGACCCAGTACTTC
CATSRDLGTGATQYF
>NA|TRBJ2-1|TRBD2|TRBV5-1
TGCGCCAGCAGCTTGGCGCTAGCGGGGGATTACAATGAGCAGTTCTTC
CASSLALAGDYNEQFF
>NA|TRBJ1-5|NA|TRBV29-1
TGCAGCGTTGAAGATCAACTGATCGTTAGCAATCAGCCCCAGCATTTT
CSVEDQLIVSNQPQHF
>NA|TRBJ2-3|TRBD1|TRBV4-2
TGTGCCAGCAGCCAGATAGGGACAGCCACAGATACGCAGTATTTT
CASSQIGTATDTQYF
>NA|TRBJ1-5|NA|TRBV30
TGTGCCTGGAGTGTTGATAGCAATCAGCCCCAGCATTTT
CAWSVDSNQPQHF
>medium-sized|TRBJ2-2|NA|TRBV6-5
TGTGCCAGCGGGGGGAGAACCGGGGAGCTGTTTTTT
CASGGRTGELFF
>once|TRBJ1-1|NA|TRBV18
TGTGCCAGCTTCATAGGGCCGAACACTGAAGCTTTCTTT
CASFIGPNTEAFF
>NA|TRBJ2-4|NA|TRBV11-2
TGTGCCAGCAGCTTTGGGCTTAGAGAGGGCATTCAGTACTTC
CASSFGLREGIQYF
>NA|TRBJ1-5|NA|TRBV3-1/TRBV3-2
TGTGCCAGCAGCCAAGGCGGGGGCGGGCAGCCCCAGCATTTT
CASSQGGGGQPQHF
>NA|TRBJ2-7|NA|TRBV6-1
TGTGCCAGCAGTGAGGGGACGACCCTAGCCTACGAGCAGTACTTC
CASSEGTTLAYEQYF